Presented here are 7 T cell receptor beta chains from one specimen sequenced in a study of early stage breast cancer tumors. Generated by immunoSEQ multiplex PCR, the TCRdb table keeps only in-frame clones and is missing some. The table lists tens of thousands of clones, around nine tenths of them singletons. Input material: blood. Every receptor here comes from a person aged 70 to 85 with breast cancer.

V gene TRBV11-2 combines with J gene TRBJ2-5; 7 bases agree with TRBD2. The CDR3 spans 17 residues. Germline CDR1 reads SGHAT; CDR2 reads FQNNGV. J was trimmed by 3 bases and V by 1 base; bases with no gene match: 11. The CDR3 region has the DNA TGTGCCAGCAGCTTAGGTCGTTTTTCTCGGGGGGAAGAGACCCAGTACTTC. The encoded protein is CASSLGRFSRGEETQYF.

The chain joins TRBV5-1 to TRBJ2-3; TRBD2 matches at 12 bases. The CDR3 length is 17 residues. Germline V lookup: CDR1 SGHRS, CDR2 YFSETQ. The V and J ends lost 2 bases and 2 bases, in that order; junction bases with no gene match: 6. The CDR3 here is CASSLRPSGGATDTQYF. As DNA, the CDR3 is TGCGCCAGCAGCTTACGGCCTAGCGGGGGGGCCACAGATACGCAGTATTTT.

As DNA, the CDR3 is TGTGCCAGCAGTTACCTGAGGACAGGGGGCGGTGAAAAACTGTTTTTT. This codes for CASSYLRTGGGEKLFF. The rearrangement links TRBV6-5 to TRBJ1-4, with 11 positions matching TRBD1. The germline V gene encodes CDR1 MNHEY and CDR2 SVGAGI. The CDR3 has 16 residues. V lost 2 bases, J lost 7 bases, and 6 bases stayed unmatched.

J is TRBJ1-3 and V is TRBV6-6; D not resolved. V was clipped by 7 bases and J by 2 bases, with 15 bases between them. The V gene's germline CDR1 is MNHNY and CDR2 SVGAGI (reference sequence). The CDR3 totals 15 residues. CDR3 in amino acids: CASTPRRGTGNTIYF. As DNA, the CDR3 is TGTGCCAGCACCCCTCGTCGAGGGACTGGAAACACCATATATTTT.

The chain joins TRBV10-3 to TRBJ1-5, with 7 positions matching TRBD1. After removal of 10 bases from V and 7 bases from J, the junction contained 10 bases not matched to a gene. Germline V gene data show CDR1 as ENHRY and CDR2 as SYGVKD. The CDR3 covers 13 residues. This chain's CDR3 is CATLNLQGQPQHF. The CDR3 bases are TGTGCCACACTAAATTTACAGGGGCAGCCCCAGCATTTT.

The J gene is TRBJ2-7, the V gene TRBV5-1, with a weak D call TRBD1 (7 bases). The CDR3 spans 12 residues. V was pared by 2 bases and J by 6 bases, with 9 bases between. The germline V gene has CDR1 SGHRS and CDR2 YFSETQ. CDR3 loop: CASSFQGGEQYF. The DNA of the CDR3 is TGCGCCAGCAGCTTCCAGGGGGGCGAGCAGTACTTC. Full variable domain (rest looked up from reference TRBV5-1 and TRBJ2-7): KAGVTQTPRYLIKTRGQQVTLSCSPISGHRSVSWYQQTPGQGLQFLFEYFSETQRNKGNFPGRFSGRQFSNSRSEMNVSTLELGDSALYLCASSFQGGEQYFGPGTRLTVT.

The chain is built from TRBV29-1 and TRBJ2-1, with TRBD2 matching over 11 bases. Losses at the gene ends were 7 bases for V and 3 bases for J; bases not matched to a gene: 2. The length of the CDR3 is 13 residues. The germline gives CDR1 SQVTM, CDR2 ANQGSEA. CDR3: CSALAGGYNEQFF. CDR3 coding DNA: TGCAGCGCCCTAGCGGGAGGCTACAATGAGCAGTTCTTC.